A selection of T cell receptor beta chains follows, all from one sample in a study of control samples from healthy donors and cancer patients. Profiling relied on immunoSEQ multiplex PCR, and the TCRdb table lists in-frame clones only, not all of them. Among more than 140,000 clones, about 90% were seen once, and the ten largest hold 6% to 9%. Specimen: blood. Receptors were obtained from a man aged 18 to 30 in good health. CDR3s include the opening cysteine and the closing phenylalanine or tryptophan. D genes are given only for firm matches. Only some rows state a clone size, as once, few, many or a class for expanded clones.

>TRBJ2-7|13|TRBV6-2/TRBV6-3|once|.
TGTGCCAGCAGTTACTCGTTTATTGGCGAGCAGTACTTC
CASSYSFIGEQYF
>TRBJ2-7|15|TRBV28|.|.
TGTGCCAGCATAGGTGGGACCCTTCAGGGCTACGAGCAGTACTTC
CASIGGTLQGYEQYF
>TRBJ1-2|14|TRBV27|.|TRBD1
TGTGCCAGCAGTGGAACAGGGGGCAGCTATGGCTACACCTTC
CASSGTGGSYGYTF
>TRBJ2-5|15|TRBV19|.|TRBD1
TGTGCCAGTAGTATCGAACAGGGGGCGGGTGAGACCCAGTACTTC
CASSIEQGAGETQYF
>TRBJ1-4|14|TRBV18|.|TRBD1
TGTGCCAGCTCACCGACAGGGGGTAATGAAAAACTGTTTTTT
CASSPTGGNEKLFF
>TRBJ1-2|13|TRBV6-4|.|TRBD1
TGTGCCAGCAGTGAACAGACAGGGAGTGACTACACCTTC
CASSEQTGSDYTF
>TRBJ1-2|13|TRBV4-1|once|TRBD1
TGCGCCAGCAGCCTTGTGACAGGGCGCGGCTACACCTTC
CASSLVTGRGYTF
>TRBJ1-2|13|TRBV5-5|.|TRBD1
TGTGCCAGCAGCTTGAGGACAGGAGGTGGCTACACCTTC
CASSLRTGGGYTF
>TRBJ2-1|15|TRBV5-4|.|TRBD2
TGTGCCAGCAGCTTGGATGCGGGGGCCTACAATGAGCAGTTCTTC
CASSLDAGAYNEQFF
>TRBJ1-1|13|TRBV5-1|.|TRBD1
TGCGCCAGCAGCCTGGGACAGGGCGGGGGAGCTTTCTTT
CASSLGQGGGAFF
>TRBJ1-6|14|TRBV2|.|TRBD1
TGTGCCAGCAGATCCGACAGGGTTAATTCACCCCTCCACTTT
CASRSDRVNSPLHF
>TRBJ2-1|16|TRBV9|.|TRBD2
TGTGCCAGCAGCTCCCTTTGGCGGGGGGTGGGCAATGAGCAGTTCTTC
CASSSLWRGVGNEQFF
>TRBJ1-2|12|TRBV2|.|.
TGTGCCAGCAGTAACAGGGCGGGAGGCTACACCTTC
CASSNRAGGYTF
>TRBJ2-7|15|TRBV5-4|.|TRBD1
TGTGCCAGCAGCAGTCCGGGACAGGGGGCCTGGGAGCAGTACTTC
CASSSPGQGAWEQYF
>TRBJ2-1|14|TRBV30|.|TRBD1
TGTGCCTCAGAAACAGGACAGGGGGTAGGTGAGCAGTTCTTC
CASETGQGVGEQFF
>TRBJ2-7|14|TRBV6-2/TRBV6-3|.|.
TGTGCCAGCAGCCAAGGAACCGCCAGGGTCGAGCAGTACTTC
CASSQGTARVEQYF
>TRBJ1-2|15|TRBV7-9|.|TRBD1
TGTGCCAGCAGCTTGTCCGACAGGGTTGAGTATGGCTACACCTTC
CASSLSDRVEYGYTF
>TRBJ1-1|19|TRBV7-9|.|TRBD1
TGTGCCAGCAGCTCATTCCCCGGGACAGCCACCAGAGAACACGCTGAAGCTTTCTTT
CASSSFPGTATREHAEAFF
>TRBJ1-1|15|TRBV4-3|.|.
TGCGCCAGCAGCCAAGGGTTTTTGGGCGGAACTGAAGCTTTCTTT
CASSQGFLGGTEAFF
>TRBJ2-7|18|TRBV4-1|.|.
TGCGCCAGCAGCCAGGATGCCTTAATGCCGGGTTCACTCTACGAGCAGTACTTC
CASSQDALMPGSLYEQYF
>TRBJ1-1|13|TRBV5-1|.|.
TGCGCCAGCAGCCCCCTTCCGAATACTGAAGCTTTCTTT
CASSPLPNTEAFF
>TRBJ2-7|16|TRBV3-1/TRBV3-2|.|TRBD1
TGTGCCAGCAGCCCCCCGCGACAGGGGGCGGTGATGTTGCAGTACTTC
CASSPPRQGAVMLQYF
>TRBJ1-3|16|TRBV10-3|.|.
TGTGCCATCAGTGATAGGACGGTCGGATCTGGAAACACCATATATTTT
CAISDRTVGSGNTIYF
>TRBJ2-7|14|TRBV6-5|few|.
TGTGCCAGCAATGGTATTGCCACGTCCTACGAGCAGTACTTC
CASNGIATSYEQYF
>TRBJ1-1|13|TRBV7-3|.|.
TGTGCCAGCAGCTTAACGCGGGACACTGAAGCTTTCTTT
CASSLTRDTEAFF
>TRBJ1-2|13|TRBV7-2|.|.
TGTGCCAGCAGCTTAGCCGGCGGAGATGGCTACACCTTC
CASSLAGGDGYTF
>TRBJ2-2|13|TRBV6-4|.|.
TGTGCCAGCAGTGAATCGGACACCGGGGAGCTGTTTTTT
CASSESDTGELFF
>TRBJ2-3|15|TRBV15|once|TRBD1
TGTGCCACCAGCCCCCGGGACAGGGCCACAGATACGCAGTATTTT
CATSPRDRATDTQYF
>TRBJ2-3|14|TRBV27|.|.
TGTGCCAGCAGTTTATCAACCCCCCCAGATACGCAGTATTTT
CASSLSTPPDTQYF
>TRBJ1-6|18|TRBV19|.|.
TGTGCCAGTAGTATAGAGGTCAGACTATTCGTCTATAATTCACCCCTCCACTTT
CASSIEVRLFVYNSPLHF
>TRBJ2-1|15|TRBV27|.|.
TGTGCCAGCAGTTTTAGGGGAACCCTCGACAATGAGCAGTTCTTC
CASSFRGTLDNEQFF
>TRBJ1-4|14|TRBV9|.|.
TGTGCCAGCAGCGTGGGGTTTAATAATGAAAAACTGTTTTTT
CASSVGFNNEKLFF
>TRBJ2-3|15|TRBV10-3|.|.
TGTGCCATCAGTGAGAGTAGCGTTGCAGCAGATACGCAGTATTTT
CAISESSVAADTQYF
>TRBJ2-5|16|TRBV7-6|.|TRBD2
TGTGCCAGCAGCACACGACTAGCGGGAAACCAAGAGACCCAGTACTTC
CASSTRLAGNQETQYF
>TRBJ2-3|14|TRBV6-5|.|.
TGTGCCAGCAGTCCCGGGGACTCCACAGATACGCAGTATTTT
CASSPGDSTDTQYF
>TRBJ2-2|18|TRBV4-2|.|TRBD2
TGTGCCAGCAGCCAAGATTTAAGCGGGGGGCCTCTTGCCGGGGAGCTGTTTTTT
CASSQDLSGGPLAGELFF
>TRBJ1-6|17|TRBV5-8|.|.
TGTGCCAGCAGCTTGGGGCTTGGAGGAGGGAATAATTCACCCCTCCACTTT
CASSLGLGGGNNSPLHF
>TRBJ1-5|13|TRBV30|.|.
TGTGCCTGGAGTGACTTGTACGGTCAGCCCCAGCATTTT
CAWSDLYGQPQHF
>TRBJ2-7|14|TRBV5-6|.|TRBD1
TGTGCCAGCAGCCTCGGACAGGGGTCCTACGAGCAGTACTTC
CASSLGQGSYEQYF
>TRBJ1-4|16|TRBV11-2|once|TRBD1
TGTGCCAGCAGCTCCCCAAGGGGGACAGGGTATGAAAAACTGTTTTTT
CASSSPRGTGYEKLFF
>TRBJ1-4|14|TRBV29-1|few|.
TGCAGCGTTATGACAGACACAACTAATGAAAAACTGTTTTTT
CSVMTDTTNEKLFF
>TRBJ1-6|12|TRBV30|.|.
TGTGCCTGGAAGACAGAGTCTTCACCCCTCCACTTT
CAWKTESSPLHF
>TRBJ2-7|13|TRBV29-1|.|.
TGCAGCGTTGAAGATGACGGATCCTACGAGCAGTACTTC
CSVEDDGSYEQYF
>TRBJ2-7|16|TRBV12-5|.|TRBD1
TGTGCTAGTGGTTTGACAGACAGGGGTAAAACCTACGAGCAGTACTTC
CASGLTDRGKTYEQYF
>TRBJ1-1|12|TRBV5-1|.|.
TGCGCCAGCAGCTTCGGCAACACTGAAGCTTTCTTT
CASSFGNTEAFF
>TRBJ1-6|14|TRBV15|.|.
TGTGCCACCAGCAGAGGGACAGAAACTTCACCCCTCCACTTT
CATSRGTETSPLHF
>TRBJ2-7|14|TRBV7-8|.|.
TGTGCCAGCAGCCCCCGAGGCCCAGGGCCCGAGCAGTACTTC
CASSPRGPGPEQYF
>TRBJ2-4|14|TRBV29-1|.|TRBD2
TGCAGCGCCCGAGAGACGGGAGGCAAAAACATTCAGTACTTC
CSARETGGKNIQYF
>TRBJ2-1|15|TRBV7-2|.|TRBD2
TGTGCCAGCAGCCCTGAGCGGGGGCATTACAATGAGCAGTTCTTC
CASSPERGHYNEQFF
>TRBJ2-7|18|TRBV7-2|.|.
TGTGCCAGCAGCCCCACGCTAGCCCCACGGGACAACCACTACGAGCAGTACTTC
CASSPTLAPRDNHYEQYF
>TRBJ1-2|17|TRBV30|.|TRBD1
TGTGCCTGGAGTGTATATCGTGACTGGACAGGGGGCTACGGCTACACCTTC
CAWSVYRDWTGGYGYTF
>TRBJ1-3|13|TRBV11-3|.|.
TGTGCCAGCAGCTTAGAAACTGGAAACACCATATATTTT
CASSLETGNTIYF
>TRBJ1-1|13|TRBV6-5|.|.
TGTGCCAGCAGCAGACAGAAAAACACTGAAGCTTTCTTT
CASSRQKNTEAFF
>TRBJ1-6|15|TRBV7-9|.|TRBD1
TGTGCCAGCAGCTTAGGAGGGGGCCAAAATTCACCCCTCCACTTT
CASSLGGGQNSPLHF
>TRBJ1-3|16|TRBV9|.|.
TGTGCCAGCAGCGTAGGGGAACGCCGCTCTGGAAACACCATATATTTT
CASSVGERRSGNTIYF